There are many counts of the clone carrying this T cell receptor (beta chain). Its specificity is not known. Arm-PCR of CDR3 regions and iRepertoire HTBI primers were used to build TCR beta libraries. MiXCR, run by TCRdb on the multiplex PCR reads, gives a single entry per CDR3 protein. The table lists about 530,000 distinct CDR3 sequences, about 16% of them singletons. The data stem from a study of regulatory T cells in long-lasting Graves disease. Points from the study as a whole: It was in persistent disease that TRBV28, TRBJ1-2 and TRBJ2-5 were favored. Thyroid tissue went unexamined; only peripheral blood was analyzed.

Time point denoted: newly diagnosed GD, antithyroid drugs for less than 3 months. After RNA was extracted from PBMCs, the TCR library was made from it. Patients with Graves' disease were diagnosed by American Thyroid Association guidelines. Trimming took 4 bases from V and 8 from J, leaving 14 bases between them. The length of the CDR3 is 13 residues. This sample also belongs to another study, concerning T cells in Graves' hyperthyroidism and ophthalmopathy. From that study: Stable hyperthyroidism and ophthalmopathy were separated using 13 V-J signatures.

The rearrangement uses TRBV12-3 or TRBV12-4 and TRBJ1-2; TRBD1 might be the D (6 bases). This specimen consisted of peripheral blood mononuclear cells (PBMCs), obtained at new diagnosis, from a patient treated with antithyroid drugs. The receptor comes from a middle-aged woman with Graves disease. The CDR3 sequence is CASSSLNGGGYTF. CDR3 nucleotides: TGTGCCAGCAGTTCGTTAAATGGGGGCGGCTACACCTTC.